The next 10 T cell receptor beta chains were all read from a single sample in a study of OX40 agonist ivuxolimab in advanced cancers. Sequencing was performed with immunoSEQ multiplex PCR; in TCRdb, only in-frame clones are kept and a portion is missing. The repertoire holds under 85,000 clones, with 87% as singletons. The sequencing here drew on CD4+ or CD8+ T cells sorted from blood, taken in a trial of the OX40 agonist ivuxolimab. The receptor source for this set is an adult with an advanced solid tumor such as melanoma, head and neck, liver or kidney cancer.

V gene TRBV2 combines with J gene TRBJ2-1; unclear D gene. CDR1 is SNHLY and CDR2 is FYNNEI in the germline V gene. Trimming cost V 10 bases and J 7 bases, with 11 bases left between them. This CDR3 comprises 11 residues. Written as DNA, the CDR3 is TGTGCCAAAAAGTGGGCGAATGAGCAGTTCTTC. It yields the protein CAKKWANEQFF. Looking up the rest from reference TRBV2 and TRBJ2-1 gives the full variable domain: EPEVTQTPSHQVTQMGQEVILRCVPISNHLYFYWYRQILGQKVEFLVSFYNNEISEKSEIFDDQFSVERPDGSNFTLKIRSTKLEDSAMYFCAKKWANEQFFGPGTRLTVL.

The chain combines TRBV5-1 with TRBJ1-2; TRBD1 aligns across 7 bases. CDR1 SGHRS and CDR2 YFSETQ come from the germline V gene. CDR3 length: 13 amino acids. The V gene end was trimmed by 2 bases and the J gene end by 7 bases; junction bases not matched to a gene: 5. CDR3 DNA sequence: TGCGCCAGCAGCTTCGACAGGGTGGGTGGCTACACCTTC. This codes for CASSFDRVGGYTF.

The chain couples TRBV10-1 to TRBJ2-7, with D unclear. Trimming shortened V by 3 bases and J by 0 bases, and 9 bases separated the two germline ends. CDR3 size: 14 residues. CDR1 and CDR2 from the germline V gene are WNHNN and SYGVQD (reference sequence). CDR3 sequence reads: CASSDSGPSYEQYF. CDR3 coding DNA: TGCGCCAGCAGTGACAGTGGTCCCTCCTACGAGCAGTACTTC.

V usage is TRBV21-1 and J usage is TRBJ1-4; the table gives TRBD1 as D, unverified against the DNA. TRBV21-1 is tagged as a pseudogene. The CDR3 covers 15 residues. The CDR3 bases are TGTGCCAGCAGCAACGGTCCGGGCAGGGATGAAAAACTGTTTTTT. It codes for CASSNGPGRDEKLFF.

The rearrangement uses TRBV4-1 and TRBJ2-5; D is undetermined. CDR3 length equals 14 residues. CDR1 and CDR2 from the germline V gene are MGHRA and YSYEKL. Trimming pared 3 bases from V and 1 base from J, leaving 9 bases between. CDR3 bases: TGCGCCAGCAGCCACGGACGGCTCCAAGAGACCCAGTACTTC. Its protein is CASSHGRLQETQYF.

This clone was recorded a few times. CDR3: CASKGFMNTEAFF. CDR3 DNA sequence: TGTGCCAGTAAAGGGTTTATGAACACTGAAGCTTTCTTT. The chain employs TRBV19 and TRBJ1-1, with D unclear. Germline V gives CDR1 LNHDA, CDR2 SQIVND (reference sequence). V was cut by 7 bases and J by 0 bases, with 9 bases left in between. The CDR3 length is 13 residues.

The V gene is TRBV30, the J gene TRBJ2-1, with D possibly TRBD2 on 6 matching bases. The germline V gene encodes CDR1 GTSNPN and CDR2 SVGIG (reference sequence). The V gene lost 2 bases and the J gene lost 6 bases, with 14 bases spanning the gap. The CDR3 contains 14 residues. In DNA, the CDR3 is TGTGCCTGGAGTCAGGGACTCCAAGGCAATGAGCAGTTCTTC. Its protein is CAWSQGLQGNEQFF.

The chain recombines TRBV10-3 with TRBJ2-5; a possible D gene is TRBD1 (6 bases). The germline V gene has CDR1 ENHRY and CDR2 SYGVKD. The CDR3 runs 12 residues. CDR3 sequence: CATGYEGETQYF. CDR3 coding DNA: TGTGCAACAGGGTACGAGGGGGAGACCCAGTACTTC.

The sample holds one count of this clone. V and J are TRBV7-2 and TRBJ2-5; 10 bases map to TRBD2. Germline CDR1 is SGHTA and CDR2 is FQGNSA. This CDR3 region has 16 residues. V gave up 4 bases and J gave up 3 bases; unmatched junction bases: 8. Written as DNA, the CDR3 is TGTGCCAGCAGCTGGGCTAGCGGGGGCCGAAAAGAGACCCAGTACTTC. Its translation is CASSWASGGRKETQYF.

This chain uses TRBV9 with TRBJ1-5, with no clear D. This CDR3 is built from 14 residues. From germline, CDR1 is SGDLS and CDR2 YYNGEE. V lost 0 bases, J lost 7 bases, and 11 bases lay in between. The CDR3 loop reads CASSVGEGRQPQHF. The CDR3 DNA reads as TGTGCCAGCAGCGTAGGGGAAGGTAGGCAGCCCCAGCATTTT. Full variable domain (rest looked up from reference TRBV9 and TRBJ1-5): DSGVTQTPKHLITATGQRVTLRCSPRSGDLSVYWYQQSLDQGLQFLIQYYNGEERAKGNILERFSAQQFPDLHSELNLSSLELGDSALYFCASSVGEGRQPQHFGDGTRLSIL.